The T cell receptor beta chain under discussion was sequenced for a study of blood T cell repertoires in COVID-19. Individuals drawn from around 25 US areas were about 18 to 95 years old. Cohort placement rested on clinical history that participants reported themselves. The CDR3 runs 15 residues. The germline CDR1 and CDR2 sequences are SNHLY and FYNNEI. Points on this clone: The germline gene is not matched at one end of the junction; a read error may be the cause.

Data came from immunoSEQ multiplex PCR; TCRdb stores just in-frame clones and leaves some out. The table includes roughly 330,000 clones, approximately 90% detected once. The chain carries TRBV2 and TRBJ2-7; 7 bases are shared with TRBD1. This sequence originates from a woman under 30 who had recovered from COVID-19. Sequencing was performed on PBMCs or T cells enriched from blood (not recorded which). CDR3 loop: CASSEGQANLYEQYF. CDR3 bases: TGTGCCAGCAGCGAAGGACAGGCGAATCTCTACGAGCAGTACTTC.